This TCR beta chain stems from a study of graft-versus-host responses after intestinal transplantation. Study-wide background: Multivisceral, liver-intestinal, or isolated intestinal grafts went to recipients. Each recipient received anti-thymocyte globulin induction, then tacrolimus and steroids for approximately 3 years. General observations from the study: Recipient marrow harbored GvH clones, some of which surfaced first in ileum or blood.

CDR3 length: 13 residues. CDR1 SNHLY and CDR2 FYNNEI come from the germline V gene. Trimming pared 5 bases from V and 8 bases from J, leaving 15 bases between. Using immunoSEQ multiplex PCR, the repertoire was profiled, and TCRdb retains in-frame clones only, with some absent. This table holds more than 3,500 clones, approximately 80% found once. Intraepithelial lymphocytes and lamina propria lymphocytes were released through processing of graft tissue. As concerns this clone: Its antigen is still unknown. The sample has other DNA sequences that encode this CDR3 too.

The specimen comprised ileum tissue, sampled 9 days after transplant. The clonotype comes from a human patient who received an intestinal transplant, so some T cells may come from the graft donor. V gene TRBV2 combines with J gene TRBJ1-2, with D possibly being TRBD1 (6 bases). The CDR3 sequence: CASSSYRAGGYTF. For the CDR3, the DNA is TGTGCCAGCAGTTCTTACAGGGCAGGAGGCTACACCTTC.